This paragraph covers one T cell receptor (beta chain) sequence. Trimming cost V 1 base and J 0 bases, with 10 bases left between them. The V gene's germline CDR1 is SGHVS and CDR2 FQNEAQ. The CDR3 runs 16 residues. These data belong to a study of blood T cell repertoires in COVID-19. About the study: Samples of COVID-19 (acute and convalescent) were obtained from the United States, Italy and Spain. PBMCs, B-cell-depleted T cells, or T cells were the source of the cDNA or gDNA that made up the material.

Per the authors' pipeline: Amplified reference gene primers provided the basis for estimating nucleated cell counts. TCRdb keeps only in-frame clones here, not all; method: immunoSEQ multiplex PCR. The V and J calls and clone size are taken from that table; D and trimming were inferred from the DNA. Of under 150,000 clones in the sample, under 85% were seen once. The gene calls are TRBV7-8 and TRBJ1-5; D possibly corresponds to TRBD1 (5 bases). The sample was peripheral blood. This receptor was taken from a woman older than 75 in a cohort sampled during active or convalescent COVID-19. The CDR3 reads CASSLVTGFSNQPQHF. CDR3 nucleotides: TGTGCCAGCAGCTTAGTAACAGGATTTAGCAATCAGCCCCAGCATTTT.